Detailed here is one T cell receptor beta chain. Its binding antigen is unknown. Base qualities are not at hand, and no much larger clone is one base apart. The cohort included about 29 patients with locally advanced or metastatic urothelial carcinoma who were treated at Memorial Sloan Kettering on a trial protocol. Peripheral blood mononuclear cells were collected pretreatment and during treatment, with between 1 and 8 total time points per patient. The Qiagen DNeasy Blood extraction kit was used to purify genomic DNA from total PBMCs and tumor samples. PBMCs were collected pretreatment and during treatment, and were isolated and stored as previously described. Inclusive of the bounding cysteine and phenylalanine, the CDR3 is 15 residues long. Only CDR3 DNA is held: 45 bases, read in frame from base 1. CDR1 and CDR2 (SGHVS, FNYEAQ) derive from the germline V gene. V loses 5 bases of germline sequence and J loses 0 bases, and the interval between the two ends is 11 bases.

The data stem from a study of PD-L1 blockade in urothelial cancer (dated by TCRdb to 2017 to 2019). For the wider study: Therapy was started in about 2014 for all patients, and atezolizumab 1,200 mg was administered intravenously every 3 weeks. Patients had an ECOG performance status of 0 or 1 and had received between 0 and 3 prior chemotherapy regimens. Progression-free survival longer than 6 months counted as durable clinical benefit, and TCR features were additionally tested against both progression-free and overall survival. Blood samples were analyzed 3 weeks after the start of treatment (second dose) and 6 weeks after the start of treatment. In the same patients, whole exome sequencing and RNA sequencing of pretreatment tumors were performed in addition to TCR sequencing. The study, an exploratory multi-omic analysis, examined somatic, immune and clinical correlates of response to PD-L1 blockade with atezolizumab in urothelial cancer. Pretreatment blood TCR-seq was available for about 27 patients, at least one posttreatment blood collection was obtained for about 25 patients, and tumor TCR-seq was available for about 25 patients. About 85% of the roughly 29 patients were males with bladder-origin urothelial cancer, and about 65% of the roughly 30 reported a prior smoking history. Under 10 patients achieved durable clinical benefit and approximately 20 did not. Pretreatment tumor samples, along with matched peripheral blood collected serially before and after atezolizumab treatment, underwent TCR sequencing. Blood samples gave median yields of about 140,000 T cells and 80,000 to 90,000 unique TCRs, along with a median clonality of 0.080.

Synthetic TCR analog templates were spiked into each PCR so that absolute template abundance could be estimated from read counts. TCRbeta CDR3 regions were amplified from genomic DNA with bias-controlled V and J gene primers using the immunoSEQ assay. Rearranged TCRbeta segments were sequenced at approximately 20X coverage. The source study handled its data this way. Clustering was used to correct sequencing errors, and CDR3s were annotated against IMGT to assign V, D and J genes. Downstream analyses used only productive TCRbeta rearrangements and left out out-of-frame or stop-codon sequences. Clonality was computed as one minus Shannon entropy normalized by the log of the number of unique productive sequences. Clones differing between time points or between blood and tumor were identified using Fisher's exact test with Benjamini-Hochberg correction, with an adjusted p below 0.01 applied as the threshold. TCRdb mirrors the immuneACCESS table, restricted to in-frame sequences. Some clones are absent from its copies; in checked studies, under half trace to an unresolved V gene, and the reason for the others is unknown. Clonal size and the V and J genes are those of that table, whereas D and trimming came from the DNA. Counted in this sample were 50,000 or so clones; 82% of them appeared once. Together, the top ten hold around 4.6% of the sample.

General conclusions and limits of the study: A pretreatment peripheral blood TCR clonality below the median was linked to improved progression-free and overall survival. Patients with durable benefit showed greater expansion of tumor-associated TCR clones in peripheral blood 3 weeks after starting treatment (n ≈ 21, p = 0.022). Because the sample size was small (n of about 29) and many of the analyses were exploratory, the results are meant to be hypothesis-generating.

This specimen consisted of PBMCs, obtained around atezolizumab (anti-PD-L1) treatment. This chain is built from TRBV7-6 and TRBJ2-1; a tentative D match to TRBD1 spans 5 bases. This TCR was recovered from a man aged 70 or older with urothelial cancer. The DNA reads as follows: TGTGCCAGCAGCCGTACAGGTAGCTCCTACAATGAGCAGTTCTTC. This yields the protein CASSRTGSSYNEQFF.